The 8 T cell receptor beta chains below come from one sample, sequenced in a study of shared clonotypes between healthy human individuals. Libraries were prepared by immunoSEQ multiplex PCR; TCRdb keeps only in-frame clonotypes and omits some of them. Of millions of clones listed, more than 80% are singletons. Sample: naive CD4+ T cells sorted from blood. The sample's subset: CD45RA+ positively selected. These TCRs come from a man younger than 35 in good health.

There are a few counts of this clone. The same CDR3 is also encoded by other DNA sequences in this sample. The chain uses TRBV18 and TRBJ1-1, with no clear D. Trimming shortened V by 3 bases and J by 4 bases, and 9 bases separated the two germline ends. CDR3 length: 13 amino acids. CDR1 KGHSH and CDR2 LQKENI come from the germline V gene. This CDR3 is CASSPLGGTEAFF. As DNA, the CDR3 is TGTGCCAGCTCACCGTTGGGAGGCACTGAAGCTTTCTTT.

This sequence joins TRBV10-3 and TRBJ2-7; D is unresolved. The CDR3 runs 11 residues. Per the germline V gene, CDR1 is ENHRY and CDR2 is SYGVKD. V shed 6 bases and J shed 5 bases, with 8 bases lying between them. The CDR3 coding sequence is TGTGCCATCAGGGGATTCGACGAGCAGTACTTC. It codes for CAIRGFDEQYF.

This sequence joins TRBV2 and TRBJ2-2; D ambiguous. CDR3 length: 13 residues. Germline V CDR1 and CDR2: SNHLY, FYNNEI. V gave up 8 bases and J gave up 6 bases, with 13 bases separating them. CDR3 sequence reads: CASLLVLSGELFF. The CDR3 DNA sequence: TGTGCCAGCCTATTAGTCTTGTCCGGGGAGCTGTTTTTT.

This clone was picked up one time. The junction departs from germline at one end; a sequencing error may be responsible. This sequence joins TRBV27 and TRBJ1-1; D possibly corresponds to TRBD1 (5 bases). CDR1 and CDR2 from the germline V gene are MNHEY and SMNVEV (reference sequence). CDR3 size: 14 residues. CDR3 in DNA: TGTGCCAGCAGTTTAACAGGAGGGAACGCTGAAGCTTTCTTT. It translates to CASSLTGGNAEAFF.

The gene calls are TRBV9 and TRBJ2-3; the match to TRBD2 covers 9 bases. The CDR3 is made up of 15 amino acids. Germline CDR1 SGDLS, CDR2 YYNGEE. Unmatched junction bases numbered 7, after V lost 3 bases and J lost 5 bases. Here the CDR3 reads CASSARGGAIDTQYF. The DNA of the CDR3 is TGTGCCAGCAGCGCCCGCGGGGGGGCCATAGATACGCAGTATTTT.

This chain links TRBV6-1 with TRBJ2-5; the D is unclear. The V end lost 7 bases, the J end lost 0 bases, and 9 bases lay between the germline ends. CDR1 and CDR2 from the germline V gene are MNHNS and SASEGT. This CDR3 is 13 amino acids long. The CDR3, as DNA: TGTGCCAGCAAACGGCTAAACCAAGAGACCCAGTACTTC. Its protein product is CASKRLNQETQYF.

The CDR3 is CATTQGNSYNSPLHF. The CDR3 DNA follows: TGTGCAACTACCCAGGGGAACTCCTATAATTCACCCCTCCACTTT. The chain joins TRBV19 to TRBJ1-6; tentative D call: TRBD1 (6 bases). CDR3 size: 15 residues. Germline lookup yields CDR1 LNHDA and CDR2 SQIVND (reference sequence).

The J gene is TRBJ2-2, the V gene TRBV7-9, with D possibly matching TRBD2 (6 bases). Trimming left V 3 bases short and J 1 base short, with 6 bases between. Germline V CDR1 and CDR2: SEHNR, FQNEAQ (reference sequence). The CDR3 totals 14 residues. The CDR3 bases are TGTGCCAGCAGCTTCGGGGGGAACACCGGGGAGCTGTTTTTT. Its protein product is CASSFGGNTGELFF.